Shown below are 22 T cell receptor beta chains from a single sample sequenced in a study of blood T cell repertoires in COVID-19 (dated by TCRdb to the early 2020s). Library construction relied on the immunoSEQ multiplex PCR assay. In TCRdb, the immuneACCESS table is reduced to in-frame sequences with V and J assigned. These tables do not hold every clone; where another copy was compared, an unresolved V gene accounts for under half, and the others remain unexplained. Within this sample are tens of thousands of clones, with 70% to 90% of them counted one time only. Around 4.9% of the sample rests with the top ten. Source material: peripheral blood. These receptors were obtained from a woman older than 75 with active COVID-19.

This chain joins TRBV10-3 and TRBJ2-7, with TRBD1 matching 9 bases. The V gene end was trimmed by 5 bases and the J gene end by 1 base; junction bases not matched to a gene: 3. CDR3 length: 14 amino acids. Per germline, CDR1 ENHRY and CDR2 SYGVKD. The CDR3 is CAISTGTGSYEQYF. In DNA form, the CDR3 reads TGTGCCATCAGTACCGGGACAGGGTCCTACGAGCAGTACTTC.

CDR3 sequence (DNA): TGTGCCAGTAGTATCGGTGGGCCCCACGAGCAGTACTTC. It translates to CASSIGGPHEQYF. The chain recombines TRBV19 with TRBJ2-7; D uncertain. V lost 3 bases, J lost 5 bases, and 11 bases lay in between. CDR3 size: 13 residues. Per the germline V gene, CDR1 is LNHDA and CDR2 is SQIVND (reference sequence). The full variable domain, rest sourced from reference TRBV19 and TRBJ2-7, is DGGITQSPKYLFRKEGQNVTLSCEQNLNHDAMYWYRQDPGQGLRLIYYSQIVNDFQKGDIAEGYSVSREKKESFPLTVTSAQKNPTAFYLCASSIGGPHEQYFGPGTRLTVT.

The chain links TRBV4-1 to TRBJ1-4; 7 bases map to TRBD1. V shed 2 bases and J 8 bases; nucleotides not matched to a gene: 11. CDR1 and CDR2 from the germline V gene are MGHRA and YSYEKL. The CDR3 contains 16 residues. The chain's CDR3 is CASSQPYRGQGEKLFF. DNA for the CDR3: TGCGCCAGCAGCCAACCATACAGGGGCCAGGGGGAAAAACTGTTTTTT.

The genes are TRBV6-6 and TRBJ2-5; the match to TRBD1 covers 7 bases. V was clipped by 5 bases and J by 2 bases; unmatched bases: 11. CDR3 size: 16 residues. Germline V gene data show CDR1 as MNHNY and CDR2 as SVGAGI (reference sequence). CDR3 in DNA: TGTGCCAGCAGTCCTCCCCCGGGGACAGTTCAAGAGACCCAGTACTTC. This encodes CASSPPPGTVQETQYF.

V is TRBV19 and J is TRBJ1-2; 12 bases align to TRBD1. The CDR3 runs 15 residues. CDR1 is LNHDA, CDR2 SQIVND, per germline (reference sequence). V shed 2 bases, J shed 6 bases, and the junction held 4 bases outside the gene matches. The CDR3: CASSIPGTGGDGYTF. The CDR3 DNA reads TGTGCCAGTAGTATACCAGGGACAGGGGGCGATGGCTACACCTTC.

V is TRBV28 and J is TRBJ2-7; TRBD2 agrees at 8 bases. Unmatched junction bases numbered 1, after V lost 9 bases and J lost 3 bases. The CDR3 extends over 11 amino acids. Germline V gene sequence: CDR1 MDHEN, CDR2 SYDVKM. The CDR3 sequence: CASREGYEQYF. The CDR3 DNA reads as TGTGCCAGTCGGGAGGGCTACGAGCAGTACTTC. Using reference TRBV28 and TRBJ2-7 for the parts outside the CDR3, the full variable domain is DVKVTQSSRYLVKRTGEKVFLECVQDMDHENMFWYRQDPGLGLRLIYFSYDVKMKEKGDIPEGYSVSREKKERFSLILESASTNQTSMYLCASREGYEQYFGPGTRLTVT.

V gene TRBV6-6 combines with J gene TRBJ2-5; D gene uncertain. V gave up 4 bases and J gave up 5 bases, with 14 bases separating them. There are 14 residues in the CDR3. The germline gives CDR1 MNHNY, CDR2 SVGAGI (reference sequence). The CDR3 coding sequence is TGTGCCAGCAGTTTGGTGGGTAGCCAGGAGACCCAGTACTTC. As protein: CASSLVGSQETQYF.

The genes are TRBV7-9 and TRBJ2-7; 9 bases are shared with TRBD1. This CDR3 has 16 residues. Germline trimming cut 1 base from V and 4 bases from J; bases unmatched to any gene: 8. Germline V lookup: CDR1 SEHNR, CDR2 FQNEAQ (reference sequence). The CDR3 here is CASSLDEGQGGYEQYF. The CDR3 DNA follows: TGTGCCAGCAGCTTAGATGAGGGACAGGGAGGTTACGAGCAGTACTTC.

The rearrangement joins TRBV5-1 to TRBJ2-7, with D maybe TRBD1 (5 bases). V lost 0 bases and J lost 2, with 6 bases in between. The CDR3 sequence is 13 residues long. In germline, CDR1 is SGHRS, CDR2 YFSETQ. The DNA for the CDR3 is TGCGCCAGCAGCTTGGAGGGGACCTACGAGCAGTACTTC. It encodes CASSLEGTYEQYF.

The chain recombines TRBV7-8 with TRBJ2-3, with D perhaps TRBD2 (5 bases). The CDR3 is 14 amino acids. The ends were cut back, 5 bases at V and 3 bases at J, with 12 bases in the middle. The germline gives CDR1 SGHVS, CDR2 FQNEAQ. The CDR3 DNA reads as TGTGCCAGCAGCCGAGACACTAGGACAGATACGCAGTATTTT. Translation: CASSRDTRTDTQYF.

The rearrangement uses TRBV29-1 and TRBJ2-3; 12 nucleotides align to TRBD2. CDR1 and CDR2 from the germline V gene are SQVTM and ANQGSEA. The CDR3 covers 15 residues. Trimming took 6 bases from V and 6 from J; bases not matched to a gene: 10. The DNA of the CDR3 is TGCAGCGTAGAGAGACTAGCGGGAGTCGTCGATACGCAGTATTTT. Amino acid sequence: CSVERLAGVVDTQYF.

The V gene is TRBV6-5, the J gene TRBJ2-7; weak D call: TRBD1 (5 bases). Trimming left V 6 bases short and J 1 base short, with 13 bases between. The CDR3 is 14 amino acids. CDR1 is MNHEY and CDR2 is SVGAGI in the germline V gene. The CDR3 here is CASSRTFGSYEQYF. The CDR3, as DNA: TGTGCCAGCAGCCGGACATTCGGTTCCTACGAGCAGTACTTC.

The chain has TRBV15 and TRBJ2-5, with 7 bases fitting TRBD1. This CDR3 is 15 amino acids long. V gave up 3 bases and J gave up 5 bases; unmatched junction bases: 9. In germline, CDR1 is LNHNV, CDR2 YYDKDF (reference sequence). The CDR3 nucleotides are TGTGCCACCAGCAGCACAGGGGCGTCTGAGGAGACCCAGTACTTC. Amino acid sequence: CATSSTGASEETQYF. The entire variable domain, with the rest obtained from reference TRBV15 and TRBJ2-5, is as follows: DAMVIQNPRYQVTQFGKPVTLSCSQTLNHNVMYWYQQKSSQAPKLLFHYYDKDFNNEADTPDNFQSRRPNTSFCFLDIRSPGLGDTAMYLCATSSTGASEETQYFGPGTRLLVL.

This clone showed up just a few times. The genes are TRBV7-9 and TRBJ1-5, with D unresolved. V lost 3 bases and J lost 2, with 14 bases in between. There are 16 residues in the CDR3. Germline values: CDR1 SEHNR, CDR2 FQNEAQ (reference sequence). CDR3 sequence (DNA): TGTGCCAGCAGCTTTATCGGGGTTCGGGGCAATCAGCCCCAGCATTTT. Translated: CASSFIGVRGNQPQHF.

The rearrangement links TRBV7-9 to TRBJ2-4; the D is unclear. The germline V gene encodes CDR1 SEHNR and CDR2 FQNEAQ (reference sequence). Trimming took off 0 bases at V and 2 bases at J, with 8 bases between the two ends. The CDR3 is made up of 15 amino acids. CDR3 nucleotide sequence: TGTGCCAGCAGCTTAGCCCTAGAAACCAAAAACATTCAGTACTTC. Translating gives CASSLALETKNIQYF.

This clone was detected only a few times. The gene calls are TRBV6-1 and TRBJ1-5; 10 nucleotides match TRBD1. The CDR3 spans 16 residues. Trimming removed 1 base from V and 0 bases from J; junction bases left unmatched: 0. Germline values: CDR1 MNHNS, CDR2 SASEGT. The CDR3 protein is CASSEGQGASNQPQHF. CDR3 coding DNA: TGTGCCAGCAGTGAAGGACAGGGGGCTAGCAATCAGCCCCAGCATTTT.

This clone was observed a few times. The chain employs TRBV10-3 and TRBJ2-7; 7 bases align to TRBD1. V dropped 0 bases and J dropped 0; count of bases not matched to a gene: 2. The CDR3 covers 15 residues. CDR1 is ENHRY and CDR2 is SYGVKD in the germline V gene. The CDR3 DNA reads TGTGCCATCAGTGAGTCGGGACAGACCTCCTACGAGCAGTACTTC. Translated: CAISESGQTSYEQYF.

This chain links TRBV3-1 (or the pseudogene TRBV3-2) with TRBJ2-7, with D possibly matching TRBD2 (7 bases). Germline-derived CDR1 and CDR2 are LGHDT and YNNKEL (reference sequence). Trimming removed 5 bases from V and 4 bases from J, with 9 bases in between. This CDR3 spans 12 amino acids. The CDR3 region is CASSGGAYEQYF. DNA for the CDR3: TGTGCCAGCAGCGGGGGGGCGTACGAGCAGTACTTC.

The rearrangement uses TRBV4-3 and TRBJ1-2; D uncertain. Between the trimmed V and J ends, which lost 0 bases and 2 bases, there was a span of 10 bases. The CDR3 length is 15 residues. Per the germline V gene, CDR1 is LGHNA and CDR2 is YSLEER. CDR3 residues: CASSQDGGENYGYTF. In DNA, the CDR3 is TGCGCCAGCAGCCAAGATGGCGGGGAAAACTATGGCTACACCTTC.

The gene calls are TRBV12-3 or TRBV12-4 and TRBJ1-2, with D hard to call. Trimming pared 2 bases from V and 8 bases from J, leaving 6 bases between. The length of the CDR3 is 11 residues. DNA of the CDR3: TGTGCCAGCAGTTTACTAGCCGGCTACACCTTC. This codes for CASSLLAGYTF.

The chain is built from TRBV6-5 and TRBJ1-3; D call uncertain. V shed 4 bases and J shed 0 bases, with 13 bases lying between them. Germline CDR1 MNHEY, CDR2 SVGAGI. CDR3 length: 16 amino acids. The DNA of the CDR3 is TGTGCCAGCAGTTCCCGCGGACTCCACTCTGGAAACACCATATATTTT. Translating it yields CASSSRGLHSGNTIYF.

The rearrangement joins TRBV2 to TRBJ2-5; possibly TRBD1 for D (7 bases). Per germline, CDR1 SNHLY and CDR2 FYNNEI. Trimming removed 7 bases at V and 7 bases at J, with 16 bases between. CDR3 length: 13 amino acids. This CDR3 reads CASTPGGSRTQYF. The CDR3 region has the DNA TGTGCCAGCACCCCAGGGGGGTCAAGGACCCAGTACTTC.